The source of this TCR beta chain is a study of blood T cells in healthy people across ages. Study-wide points: Aged donors had fewer naive CD4+ cells and lower diversity than long-lived donors.

Comments on this clonotype: Its antigen is as yet unknown.

V was cut by 4 bases and J by 9 bases, with 7 bases left in between. The CDR3 loop spans 10 amino acids. The germline CDR1 and CDR2 sequences are SQVTM and ANQGSEA. With a J-beta primer mix and a sample-barcoded 5' primer, a second PCR ran 7 to 11 cycles. Each of the cDNA molecules was tagged by a template-switch adaptor with 12 random nucleotides. One entry per CDR3 protein results from TCRdb running MiXCR on the 5' RACE reads. The sample has just over 1 million distinct CDR3 sequences; 40% to 55% are singletons. Donors were healthy Caucasian individuals from Russia aged roughly 6 to 90. This receptor was taken from a woman in her sixties or seventies in good health. V is TRBV29-1 and J is TRBJ2-1; D perhaps matches TRBD2 (5 bases). Sequenced sample: blood. For the CDR3, the DNA is TGCAGCGTTGCTAGCTCTGAGCAGTTCTTC. Its translation: CSVASSEQFF.